Sequencing of this TCR beta chain was carried out in a study of naive and memory T cell subsets. Study-wide points: TCR counts from RNA may reflect activation-linked expression changes.

Details on this clonotype: As yet, its antigen is unknown.

An equimolar mix of two oligonucleotides served as the beta constant-region primer for TRBC1 and TRBC2. Ligated cDNA was amplified by four rounds of PCR with nested alpha and beta constant-region primers and SP2. TCRdb re-analysed the UMI-ligation and nested PCR reads in MiXCR, keeping a single row per CDR3 protein. This table holds around 160,000 distinct CDR3 sequences, more than 15% found once. Germline V lookup: CDR1 SGHTA, CDR2 FQGNSA. This CDR3 has 14 residues. V shed 5 bases and J shed 4 bases, with 13 bases lying between them. The sequenced sample consisted of naive CD4+ T cells from blood. The clonotype was recovered from a human donor in good health. This rearrangement joins TRBV7-2 to TRBJ2-3, with D tentatively TRBD1 (5 bases). The CDR3: CASSVAVTADTQYF. The CDR3 nucleotides are TGTGCCAGCAGCGTCGCCGTGACAGCAGATACGCAGTATTTT.